This T cell receptor beta chain was recovered during a study of CD8 T cells in Susac syndrome. Study-level points and caveats: By the study's own acknowledgment, its TCR sequencing and HLA analysis included relatively few individuals.

Germline CDR1 reads MNHEY; CDR2 reads SVGEGT. CDR3 length equals 11 residues. Trimming took off 5 bases at V and 12 bases at J, with 11 bases between the two ends. Random-hexamer reverse transcription was applied to 0.5 to 1 ug RNA. Using its own MiXCR run on the immunoSEQ multiplex PCR reads, TCRdb lists one record per CDR3 protein. This table has 200,000 to 300,000 distinct CDR3 sequences, 80% to 95% appearing once. This clonotype was counted a single time. Its specificity is not known. Sequencing of TCR beta was performed on blood CD8+ T cells and on blood CD4+ T cells. TEMRA cells were FACS-enriched, unlike CD8+ and CD4+ T cells, which were negatively isolated.

The receptor comes from a human donor with multiple sclerosis. The rearrangement uses TRBV6-2 or TRBV6-3 and TRBJ2-1; D call uncertain. Sequenced input: CD4+ T cells from PBMCs. In nucleotides, the CDR3 is TGTGCCAGCAGTACGACTTTTGGGCAGTTCTTC. This encodes CASSTTFGQFF.